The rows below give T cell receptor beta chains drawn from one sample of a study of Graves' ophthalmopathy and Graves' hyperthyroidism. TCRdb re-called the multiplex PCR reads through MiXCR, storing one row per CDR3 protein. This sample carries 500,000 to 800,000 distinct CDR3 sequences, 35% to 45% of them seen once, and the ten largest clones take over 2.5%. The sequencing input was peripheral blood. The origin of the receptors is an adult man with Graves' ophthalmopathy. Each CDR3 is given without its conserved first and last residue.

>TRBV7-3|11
ASSTGVDTEAF
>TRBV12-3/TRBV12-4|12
ASSLTVTNQPQH
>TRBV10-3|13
AISGMGQFNEKLF
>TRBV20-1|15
SARDKATGAMNTEAF
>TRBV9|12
ASSVATTSRTQY
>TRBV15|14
ATSRAGTGTPYEQY
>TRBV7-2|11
ASSFGTAAYEH
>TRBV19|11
ASRQGAGETQY
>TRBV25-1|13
ASSIQGTRRDTQY
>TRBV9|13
ASSVGGLSGNTIY
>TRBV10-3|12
AISDRTEANEQY
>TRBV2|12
ASSYTTGNYGYT
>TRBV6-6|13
ASSEYEHSNQPQH
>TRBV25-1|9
ASSTGSEQY
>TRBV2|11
ASTAGGPREQY
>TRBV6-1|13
ASIPAGTGVAEAF
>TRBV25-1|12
ASSIYRGESPLH
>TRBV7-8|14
ASSSQGAASNQPQH
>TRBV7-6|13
ASSVNQGAPYEQY
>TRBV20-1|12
SAHRGISNQPQH
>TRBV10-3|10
ATSSGGETQY
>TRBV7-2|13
ASSLRQGTNEELF
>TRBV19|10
ASTGGFQPQH
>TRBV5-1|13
ASSKTEVNTGELF
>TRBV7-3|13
ASSSTDRRGTEAF
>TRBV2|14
ASSRDGAGGQETQY
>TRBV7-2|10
ASSFPFHEQY
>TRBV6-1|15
ASSEAGGLAGFGELF
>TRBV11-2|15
ASSSDRSRYSNQPQH
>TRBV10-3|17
ASSYSTEPGRDLHYGYT
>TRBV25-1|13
ASSERGTRDEKLF
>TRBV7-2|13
ASSQGAAYGETQY
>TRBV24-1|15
ATSDRTGDSGANVLT
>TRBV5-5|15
ASSQERQGSVSYEQY
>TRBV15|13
AINSGPLLTGELF
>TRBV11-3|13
ASSLGGGINQPQH